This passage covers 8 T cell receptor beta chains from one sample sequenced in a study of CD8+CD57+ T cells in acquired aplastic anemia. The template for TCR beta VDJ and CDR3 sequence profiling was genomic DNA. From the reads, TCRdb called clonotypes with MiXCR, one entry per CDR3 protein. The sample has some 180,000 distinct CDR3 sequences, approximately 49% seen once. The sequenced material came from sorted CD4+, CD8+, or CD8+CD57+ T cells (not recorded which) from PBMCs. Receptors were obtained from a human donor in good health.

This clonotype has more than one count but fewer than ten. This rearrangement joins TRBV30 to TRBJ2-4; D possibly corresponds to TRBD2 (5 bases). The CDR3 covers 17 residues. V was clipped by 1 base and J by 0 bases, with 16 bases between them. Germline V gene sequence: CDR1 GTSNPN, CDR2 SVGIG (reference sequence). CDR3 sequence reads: CAWSGWGERTAKNIQYF. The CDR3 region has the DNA TGTGCCTGGAGTGGCTGGGGAGAACGGACAGCCAAAAACATTCAGTACTTC.

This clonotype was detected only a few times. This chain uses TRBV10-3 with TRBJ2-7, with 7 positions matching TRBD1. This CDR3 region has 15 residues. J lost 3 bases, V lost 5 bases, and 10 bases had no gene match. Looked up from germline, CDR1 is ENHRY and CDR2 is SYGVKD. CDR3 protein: CAISQYGQAGYEQYF. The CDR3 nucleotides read TGTGCCATCAGTCAATACGGACAGGCCGGCTACGAGCAGTACTTC.

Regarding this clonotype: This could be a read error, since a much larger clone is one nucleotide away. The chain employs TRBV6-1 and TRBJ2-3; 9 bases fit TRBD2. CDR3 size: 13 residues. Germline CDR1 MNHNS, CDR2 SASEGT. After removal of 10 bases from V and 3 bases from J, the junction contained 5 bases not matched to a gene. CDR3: CATARGGTDTQYF. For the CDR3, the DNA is TGTGCCACCGCGCGGGGGGGAACAGATACGCAGTATTTT.

The CDR3 here is CASSPAAGVGNEQFF. The CDR3, as DNA: TGTGCCAGCAGCCCAGCGGCGGGAGTAGGCAATGAGCAGTTCTTC. The chain is built from TRBV7-2 and TRBJ2-1; 7 bases are shared with TRBD2. After removal of 5 bases from V and 6 bases from J, the junction contained 10 bases not matched to a gene. This CDR3 is 15 amino acids long. Germline CDR1 reads SGHTA; CDR2 reads FQGNSA.

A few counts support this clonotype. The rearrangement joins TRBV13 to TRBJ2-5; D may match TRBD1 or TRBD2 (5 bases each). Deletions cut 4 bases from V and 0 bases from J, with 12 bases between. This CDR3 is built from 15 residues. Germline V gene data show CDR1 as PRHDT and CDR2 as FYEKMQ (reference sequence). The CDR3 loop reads CASSSGPSYQETQYF. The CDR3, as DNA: TGTGCCAGCAGCTCGGGACCGTCGTACCAAGAGACCCAGTACTTC. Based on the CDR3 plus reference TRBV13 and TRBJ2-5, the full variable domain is AAGVIQSPRHLIKEKRETATLKCYPIPRHDTVYWYQQGPGQDPQFLISFYEKMQSDKGSIPDRFSAQQFSDYHSELNMSSLELGDSALYFCASSSGPSYQETQYFGPGTRLLVL.

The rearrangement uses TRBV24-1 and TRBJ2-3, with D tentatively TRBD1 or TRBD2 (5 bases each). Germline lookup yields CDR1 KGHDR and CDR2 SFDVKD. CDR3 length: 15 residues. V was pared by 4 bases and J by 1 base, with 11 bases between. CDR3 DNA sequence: TGTGCCACCAGTGAATTCCAGGGAGGCACAGATACGCAGTATTTT. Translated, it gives CATSEFQGGTDTQYF.

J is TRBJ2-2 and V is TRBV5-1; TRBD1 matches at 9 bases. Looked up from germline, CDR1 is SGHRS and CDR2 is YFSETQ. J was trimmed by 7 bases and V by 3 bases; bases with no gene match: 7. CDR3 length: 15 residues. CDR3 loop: CASSSGTGLSGELFF. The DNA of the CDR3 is TGCGCCAGCAGCTCAGGGACAGGGTTGAGCGGGGAGCTGTTTTTT.

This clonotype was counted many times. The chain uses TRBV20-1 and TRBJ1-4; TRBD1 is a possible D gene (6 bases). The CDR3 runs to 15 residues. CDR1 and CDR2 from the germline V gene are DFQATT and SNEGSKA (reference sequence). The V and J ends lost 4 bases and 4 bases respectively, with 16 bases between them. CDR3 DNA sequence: TGCAGTGCTACCCGGGGGGGCGGAATTAATGAAAAACTGTTTTTT. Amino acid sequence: CSATRGGGINEKLFF.